The present TCR beta chain was sequenced within a study of blood T cell repertoires in COVID-19. Study-wide context: Sites across the United States, Italy and Spain contributed samples from acute and convalescent COVID-19. The cDNA or gDNA used as material had been derived from T cells, B-cell-depleted T cells, or PBMCs.

The germline V gene has CDR1 MNHNS and CDR2 SASEGT. This CDR3 region has 14 residues. Trimming took off 0 bases at V and 10 bases at J, with 10 bases between the two ends. The repertoire was sequenced with immunoSEQ multiplex PCR; TCRdb's copy has only in-frame clones and lacks some. The sample lists over 40,000 clones; about 90% were seen once. This receptor was taken from a human donor in a cohort sampled during active COVID-19. What was sequenced was peripheral blood. The V gene is TRBV6-1, the J gene TRBJ1-6; D gene unclear. The CDR3 coding sequence is TGTGCCAGCAGTGAAGCACTAGCCCGGTCACCCCTCCACTTT. Its protein product is CASSEALARSPLHF.